The clone carrying this T cell receptor (beta chain) was found a few times. In the authors' methods: Amplification of reference gene primers provided the estimated nucleated cell counts. Only in-frame clones appear in the TCRdb table, and some are missing; sequencing was by immunoSEQ multiplex PCR. D and trimming come from the DNA, and the V and J calls and clone size come from that table. Of 60,000 to 70,000 clones in the sample, approximately 90% are singletons; the top ten hold 7.3%. Per the germline V gene, CDR1 is MNHEY and CDR2 is SVGEGT. The J segment lost 12 bases and the V segment lost 0 bases, leaving 9 bases of the junction unmatched. The CDR3 is 14 amino acids. The data were taken from a study of blood T cell repertoires in COVID-19. Study as a whole: The study drew acute and convalescent COVID-19 samples from the United States, Italy and Spain. T cells, B-cell-depleted T cells, or PBMCs supplied cDNA or gDNA.

This sequence joins TRBV6-2 or TRBV6-3 and TRBJ2-7; TRBD1 aligns across 9 bases. This TCR derives from a human donor in a cohort sampled during active COVID-19. The sample taken for sequencing was peripheral blood. The CDR3 spells CASSYSWDREVRYF. The CDR3 DNA reads TGTGCCAGCAGTTACTCCTGGGACAGGGAAGTTCGGTACTTC.